These 5 T cell receptor beta chains were sequenced from one sample in a study of T cell repertoires in cytomegalovirus infection. From the reads, TCRdb called clonotypes with MiXCR, one entry per CDR3 protein. In the table there are 250,000 to 300,000 distinct CDR3 sequences, about 25% of which are singletons. Sequenced input: PBMCs. The source of these receptors is a human donor in good health (CMV status not recorded). Some clones in this sample may be carry-over from other donors' samples.

This clonotype was seen many times. The chain recombines TRBV7-9 with TRBJ1-2; the match to TRBD1 covers 7 bases. Germline CDR1 reads SEHNR; CDR2 reads FQNEAQ (reference sequence). This CDR3 is built from 15 residues. V was pared by 3 bases and J by 0 bases, with 4 bases of the junction left unmatched. CDR3 protein: CASSFWDRTNYGYTF. CDR3 nucleotide sequence: TGTGCCAGCAGCTTCTGGGACAGAACTAACTATGGCTACACCTTC.

Many counts were recorded for this clonotype. The genes are TRBV7-2 and TRBJ2-2; maybe TRBD2 (5 bases). CDR1 is SGHTA and CDR2 is FQGNSA in the germline V gene. Between the trimmed V and J ends, which lost 5 bases and 4 bases, there was a span of 11 bases. The CDR3 has 14 amino acids. The CDR3 region is CASSPAAITGELFF. The CDR3 coding sequence is TGTGCCAGCAGCCCAGCGGCAATCACCGGGGAGCTGTTTTTT.

This clonotype was seen ten or more times. The chain recombines TRBV7-2 with TRBJ2-7, with D unresolved. The CDR3 totals 13 residues. V was clipped by 5 bases and J by 0 bases, with 8 bases between them. Looked up from germline, CDR1 is SGHTA and CDR2 is FQGNSA. CDR3 loop: CASSPSLSYEQYF. CDR3 in DNA: TGTGCCAGCAGCCCCTCCCTCTCCTACGAGCAGTACTTC.

In its sample, this clonotype was seen a few times. V gene TRBV5-6 combines with J gene TRBJ1-5; 7 nucleotides align to TRBD1. The ends lost 4 bases at V and 4 bases at J; junction bases unmatched: 8. Germline CDR1 reads SGHDT; CDR2 reads YYEEEE. The CDR3 is 15 residues long. CDR3 protein: CASSPQGGTNQPQHF. Written as DNA, the CDR3 is TGTGCCAGCAGCCCTCAGGGGGGGACAAATCAGCCCCAGCATTTT.

In this sample, this clonotype turned up a few times. This sequence joins TRBV6-2 or TRBV6-3 and TRBJ2-1; D might be TRBD2 (6 bases). The V gene lost 6 bases and the J gene lost 5 bases, with 14 bases spanning the gap. Germline CDR1 reads MNHEY; CDR2 reads SVGEGT. This CDR3 has 14 residues. CDR3 nucleotides: TGTGCCAGCAGCCCTCGGGAGTTAAACAATGAGCAGTTCTTC. Amino acids: CASSPRELNNEQFF.